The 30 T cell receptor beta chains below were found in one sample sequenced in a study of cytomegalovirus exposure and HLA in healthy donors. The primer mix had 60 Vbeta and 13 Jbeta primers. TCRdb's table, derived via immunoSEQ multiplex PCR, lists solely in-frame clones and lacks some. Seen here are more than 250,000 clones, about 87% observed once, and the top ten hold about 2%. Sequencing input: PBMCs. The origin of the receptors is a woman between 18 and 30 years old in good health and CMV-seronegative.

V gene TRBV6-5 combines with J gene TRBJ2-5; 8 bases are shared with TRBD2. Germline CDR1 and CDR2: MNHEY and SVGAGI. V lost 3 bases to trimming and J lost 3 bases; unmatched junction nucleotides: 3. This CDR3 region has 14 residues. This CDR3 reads CASSYGGGKETQYF. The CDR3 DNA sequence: TGTGCCAGCAGTTATGGCGGGGGGAAAGAGACCCAGTACTTC.

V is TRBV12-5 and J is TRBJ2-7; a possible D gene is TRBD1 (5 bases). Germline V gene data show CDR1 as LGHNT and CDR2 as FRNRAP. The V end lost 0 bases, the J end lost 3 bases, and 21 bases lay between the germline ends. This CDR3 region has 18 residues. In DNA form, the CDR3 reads TGTGCTAGTGGTTTGGTAGTTTTTTTAGGGGATTCCAGCTACGAGCAGTACTTC. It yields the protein CASGLVVFLGDSSYEQYF.

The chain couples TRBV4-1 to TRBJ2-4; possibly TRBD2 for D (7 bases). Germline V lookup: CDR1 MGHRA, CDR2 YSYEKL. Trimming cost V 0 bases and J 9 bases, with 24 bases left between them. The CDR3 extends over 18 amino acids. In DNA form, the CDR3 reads TGCGCCAGCAGCCAAGAGGGCCCTAGCAGGGGAGGGGGGTCCATTCAGTACTTC. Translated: CASSQEGPSRGGGSIQYF.

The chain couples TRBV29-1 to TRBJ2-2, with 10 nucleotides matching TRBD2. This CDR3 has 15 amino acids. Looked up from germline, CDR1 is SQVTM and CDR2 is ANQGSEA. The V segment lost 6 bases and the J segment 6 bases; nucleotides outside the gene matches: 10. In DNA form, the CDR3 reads TGCAGCGTGAGCCCCGGGCTAGCGGGGGCCGGGGAGCTGTTTTTT. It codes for CSVSPGLAGAGELFF.

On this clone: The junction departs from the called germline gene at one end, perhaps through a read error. This CDR3 reads CASSFQEPTIRF. As DNA, the CDR3 is TGTGCCAGCAGCTTTCAGGAGCCGACTATAAGATTC. This chain links TRBV13 with TRBJ1-2; D is unresolved. The germline V gene has CDR1 PRHDT and CDR2 FYEKMQ (reference sequence). The CDR3 spans 12 residues.

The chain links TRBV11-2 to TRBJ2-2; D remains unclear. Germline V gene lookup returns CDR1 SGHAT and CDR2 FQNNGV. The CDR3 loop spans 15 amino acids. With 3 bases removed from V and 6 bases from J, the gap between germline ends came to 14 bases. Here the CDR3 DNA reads TGTGCCAGCAGCTTTATACGAGGAAAGCCCGGGGAGCTGTTTTTT. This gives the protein CASSFIRGKPGELFF.

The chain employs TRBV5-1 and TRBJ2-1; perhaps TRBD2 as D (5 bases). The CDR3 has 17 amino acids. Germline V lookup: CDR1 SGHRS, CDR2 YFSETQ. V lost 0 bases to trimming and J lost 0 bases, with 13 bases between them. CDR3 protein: CASSLEGSSGSYNEQFF. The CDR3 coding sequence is TGCGCCAGCAGCTTGGAAGGGAGCTCCGGCTCCTACAATGAGCAGTTCTTC.

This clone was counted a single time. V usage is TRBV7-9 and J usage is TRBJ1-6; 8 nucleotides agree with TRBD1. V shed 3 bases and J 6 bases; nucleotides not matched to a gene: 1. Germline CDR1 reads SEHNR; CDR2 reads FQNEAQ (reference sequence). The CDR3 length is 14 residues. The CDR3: CASSFQGANSPLHF. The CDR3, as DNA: TGTGCCAGCAGCTTTCAGGGGGCTAATTCACCCCTCCACTTT. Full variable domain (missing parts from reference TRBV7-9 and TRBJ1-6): DTGVSQNPRHKITKRGQNVTFRCDPISEHNRLYWYRQTLGQGPEFLTYFQNEAQLEKSRLLSDRFSAERPKGSFSTLEIQRTEQGDSAMYLCASSFQGANSPLHFGNGTRLTVT.

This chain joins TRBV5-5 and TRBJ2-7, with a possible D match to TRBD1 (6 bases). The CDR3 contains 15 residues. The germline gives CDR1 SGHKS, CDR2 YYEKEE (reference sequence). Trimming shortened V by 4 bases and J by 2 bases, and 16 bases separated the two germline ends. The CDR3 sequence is CASSPETGPTYEQYF. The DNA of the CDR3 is TGTGCCAGCAGCCCGGAAACAGGGCCGACCTACGAGCAGTACTTC.

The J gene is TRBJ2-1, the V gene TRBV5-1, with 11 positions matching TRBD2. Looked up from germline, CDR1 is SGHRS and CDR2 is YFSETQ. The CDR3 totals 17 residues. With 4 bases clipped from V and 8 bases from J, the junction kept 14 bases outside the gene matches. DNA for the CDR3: TGCGCCAGCAGCCGTTCTAGCGGGGGGCTAACATGGCATGAGCAGTTCTTC. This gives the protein CASSRSSGGLTWHEQFF.

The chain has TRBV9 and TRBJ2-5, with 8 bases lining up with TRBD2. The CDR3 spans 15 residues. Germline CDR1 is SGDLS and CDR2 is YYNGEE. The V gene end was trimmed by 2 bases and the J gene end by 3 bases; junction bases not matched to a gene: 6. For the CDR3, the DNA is TGTGCCAGCAGCGTCGAGGGGACTAGAGAAGAGACCCAGTACTTC. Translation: CASSVEGTREETQYF.

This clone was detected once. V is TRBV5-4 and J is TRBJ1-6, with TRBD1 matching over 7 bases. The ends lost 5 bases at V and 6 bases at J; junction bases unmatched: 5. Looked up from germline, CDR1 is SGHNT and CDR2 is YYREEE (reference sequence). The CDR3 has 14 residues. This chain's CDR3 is CASSSGTANSPLHF. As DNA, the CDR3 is TGTGCCAGCAGTTCCGGGACAGCTAATTCACCCCTCCACTTT. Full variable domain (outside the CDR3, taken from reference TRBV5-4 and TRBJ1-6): ETGVTQSPTHLIKTRGQQVTLRCSSQSGHNTVSWYQQALGQGPQFIFQYYREEENGRGNFPPRFSGLQFPNYSSELNVNALELDDSALYLCASSSGTANSPLHFGNGTRLTVT.

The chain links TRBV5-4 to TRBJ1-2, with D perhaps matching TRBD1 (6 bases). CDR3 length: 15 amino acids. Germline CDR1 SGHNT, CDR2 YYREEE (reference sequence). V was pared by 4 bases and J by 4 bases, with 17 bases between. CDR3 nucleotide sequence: TGTGCCAGCAGCCTTCGTGGGGGCTCGGGCTATGGCTACACCTTC. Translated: CASSLRGGSGYGYTF.

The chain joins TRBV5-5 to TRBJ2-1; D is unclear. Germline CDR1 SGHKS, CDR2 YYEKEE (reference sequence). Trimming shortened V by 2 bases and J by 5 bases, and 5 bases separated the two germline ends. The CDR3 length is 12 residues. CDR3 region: CASSLEDNEQFF. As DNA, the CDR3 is TGTGCCAGCAGCTTAGAGGACAATGAGCAGTTCTTC.

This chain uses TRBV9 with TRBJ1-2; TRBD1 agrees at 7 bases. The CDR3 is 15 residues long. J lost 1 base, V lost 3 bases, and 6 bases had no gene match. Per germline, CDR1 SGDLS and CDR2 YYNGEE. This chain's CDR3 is CASSAGQPDNYGYTF. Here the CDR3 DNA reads TGTGCCAGCAGCGCGGGACAGCCTGATAACTATGGCTACACCTTC. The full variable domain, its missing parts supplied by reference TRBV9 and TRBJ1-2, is DSGVTQTPKHLITATGQRVTLRCSPRSGDLSVYWYQQSLDQGLQFLIQYYNGEERAKGNILERFSAQQFPDLHSELNLSSLELGDSALYFCASSAGQPDNYGYTFGSGTRLTVV.

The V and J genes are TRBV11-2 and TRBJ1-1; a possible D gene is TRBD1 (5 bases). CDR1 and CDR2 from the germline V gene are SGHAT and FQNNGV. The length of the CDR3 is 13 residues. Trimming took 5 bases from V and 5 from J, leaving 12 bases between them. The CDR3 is CASSVGAETEAFF. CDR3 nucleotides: TGTGCCAGCAGCGTAGGGGCAGAGACTGAAGCTTTCTTT.

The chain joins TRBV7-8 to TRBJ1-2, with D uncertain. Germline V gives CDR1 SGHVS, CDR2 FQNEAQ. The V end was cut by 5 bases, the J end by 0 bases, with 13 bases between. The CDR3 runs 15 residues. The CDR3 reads CASSPTLTANYGYTF. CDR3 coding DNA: TGTGCCAGCAGCCCGACTCTTACCGCTAACTATGGCTACACCTTC.

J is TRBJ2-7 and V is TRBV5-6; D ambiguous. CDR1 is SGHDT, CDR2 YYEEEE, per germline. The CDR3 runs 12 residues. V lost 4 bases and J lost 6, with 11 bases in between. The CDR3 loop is CASSGLGLEQYF. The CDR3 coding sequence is TGTGCCAGCAGCGGGCTTGGGCTCGAGCAGTACTTC.

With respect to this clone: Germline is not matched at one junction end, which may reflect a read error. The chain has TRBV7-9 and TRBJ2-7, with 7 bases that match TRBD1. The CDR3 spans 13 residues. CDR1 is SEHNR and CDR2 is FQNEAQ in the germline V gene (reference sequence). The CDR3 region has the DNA TGTTCCAGCAGCCTTCGGACAGGCCACGAGCAGTACTTC. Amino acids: CSSSLRTGHEQYF.

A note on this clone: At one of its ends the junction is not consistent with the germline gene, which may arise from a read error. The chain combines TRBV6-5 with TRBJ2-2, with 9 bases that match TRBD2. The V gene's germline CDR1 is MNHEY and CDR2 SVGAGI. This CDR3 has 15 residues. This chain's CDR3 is CVSSWREGAPGELFF. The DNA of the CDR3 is TGTGTCAGCAGTTGGCGGGAGGGGGCGCCCGGGGAGCTGTTTTTT.

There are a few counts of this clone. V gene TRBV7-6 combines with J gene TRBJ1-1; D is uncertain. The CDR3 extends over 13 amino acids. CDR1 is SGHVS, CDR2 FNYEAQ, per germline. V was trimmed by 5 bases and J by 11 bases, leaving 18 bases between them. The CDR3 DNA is TGTGCCAGCAGCCTGATAGGGAGTATGAAGGCTTTCTTT. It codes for CASSLIGSMKAFF.

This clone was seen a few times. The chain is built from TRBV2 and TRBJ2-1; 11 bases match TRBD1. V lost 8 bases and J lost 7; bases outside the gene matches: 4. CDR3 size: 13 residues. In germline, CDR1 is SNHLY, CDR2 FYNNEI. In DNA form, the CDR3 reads TGTGCCAGCCTGGGACAGGGGGAAAATGAGCAGTTCTTC. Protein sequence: CASLGQGENEQFF.

In nucleotides, the CDR3 is TGTGCCAGCAGCTCACACTTGGAGTCCCAGGGAAAACTGTTTTTT. This encodes CASSSHLESQGKLFF. The chain combines TRBV7-8 with TRBJ1-4; tentative D call: TRBD1 (5 bases). There are 15 residues in the CDR3. The V gene lost 4 bases and the J gene lost 10 bases, with 19 bases spanning the gap. Germline CDR1 reads SGHVS; CDR2 reads FQNEAQ.

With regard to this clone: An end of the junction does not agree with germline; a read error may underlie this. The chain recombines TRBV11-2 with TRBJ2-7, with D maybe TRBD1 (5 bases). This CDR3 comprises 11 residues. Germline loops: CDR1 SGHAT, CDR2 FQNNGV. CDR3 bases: TGTGCCAGCAGCCCTCACAAGGACATCTCGTTC. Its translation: CASSPHKDISF.

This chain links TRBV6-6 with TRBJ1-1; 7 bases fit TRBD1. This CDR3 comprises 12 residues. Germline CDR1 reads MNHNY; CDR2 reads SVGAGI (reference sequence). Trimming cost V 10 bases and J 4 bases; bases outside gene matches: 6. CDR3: CATRPGGTEAFF. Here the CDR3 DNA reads TGTGCCACCAGACCAGGGGGCACTGAAGCTTTCTTT.

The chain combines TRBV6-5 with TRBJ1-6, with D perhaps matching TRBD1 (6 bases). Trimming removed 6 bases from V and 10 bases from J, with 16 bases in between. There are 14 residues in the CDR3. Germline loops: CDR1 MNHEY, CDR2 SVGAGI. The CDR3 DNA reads TGTGCCAGCAGGTCGCAGGGGAGAGGATCACCCCTCCACTTT. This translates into CASRSQGRGSPLHF.

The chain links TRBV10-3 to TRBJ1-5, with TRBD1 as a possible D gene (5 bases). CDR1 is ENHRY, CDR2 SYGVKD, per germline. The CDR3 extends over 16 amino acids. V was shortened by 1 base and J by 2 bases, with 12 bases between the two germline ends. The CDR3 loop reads CAISEWGGRGNQPQHF. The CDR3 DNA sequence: TGTGCCATCAGTGAGTGGGGGGGAAGGGGCAATCAGCCCCAGCATTTT.

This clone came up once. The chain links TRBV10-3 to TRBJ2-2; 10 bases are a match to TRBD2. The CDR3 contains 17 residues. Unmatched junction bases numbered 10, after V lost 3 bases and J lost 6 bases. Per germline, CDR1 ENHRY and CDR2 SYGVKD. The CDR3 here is CAISDRLAGEVPGELFF. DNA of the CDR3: TGTGCCATCAGTGACAGGCTAGCGGGGGAGGTCCCCGGGGAGCTGTTTTTT.

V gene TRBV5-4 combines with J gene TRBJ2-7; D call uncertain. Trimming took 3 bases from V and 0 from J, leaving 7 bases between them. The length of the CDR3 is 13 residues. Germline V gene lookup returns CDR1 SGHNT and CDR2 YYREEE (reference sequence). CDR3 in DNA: TGTGCCAGCAGCTCAGAAAGCTCCTACGAGCAGTACTTC. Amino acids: CASSSESSYEQYF.

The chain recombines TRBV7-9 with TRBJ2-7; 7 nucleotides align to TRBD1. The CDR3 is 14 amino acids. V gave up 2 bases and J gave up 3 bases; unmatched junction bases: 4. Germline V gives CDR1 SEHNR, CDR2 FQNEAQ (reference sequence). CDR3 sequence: CASSLMAGGYEQYF. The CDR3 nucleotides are TGTGCCAGCAGCTTAATGGCAGGGGGCTACGAGCAGTACTTC.